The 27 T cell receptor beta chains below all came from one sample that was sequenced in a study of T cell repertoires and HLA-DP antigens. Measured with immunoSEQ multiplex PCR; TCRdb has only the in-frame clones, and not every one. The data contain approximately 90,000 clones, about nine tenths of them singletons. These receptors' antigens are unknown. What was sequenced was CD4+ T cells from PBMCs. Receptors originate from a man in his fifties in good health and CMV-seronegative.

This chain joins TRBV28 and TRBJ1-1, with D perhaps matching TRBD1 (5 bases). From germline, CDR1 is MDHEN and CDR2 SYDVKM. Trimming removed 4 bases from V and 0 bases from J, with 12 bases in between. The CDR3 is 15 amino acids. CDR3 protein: CASSSGTALNTEAFF. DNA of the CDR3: TGTGCCAGCAGTTCTGGGACTGCCCTGAACACTGAAGCTTTCTTT.

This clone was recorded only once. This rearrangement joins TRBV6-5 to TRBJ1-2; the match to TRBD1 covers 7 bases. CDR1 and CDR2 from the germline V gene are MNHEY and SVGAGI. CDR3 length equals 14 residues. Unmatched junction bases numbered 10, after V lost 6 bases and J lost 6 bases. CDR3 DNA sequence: TGTGCCAGCAGATCCGGGACAGACCTCGATGGCTACACCTTC. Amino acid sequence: CASRSGTDLDGYTF.

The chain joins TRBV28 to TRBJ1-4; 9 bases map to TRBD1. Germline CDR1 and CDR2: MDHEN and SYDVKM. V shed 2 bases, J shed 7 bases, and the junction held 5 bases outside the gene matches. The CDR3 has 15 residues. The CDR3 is CASSLVGTGFEKLFF. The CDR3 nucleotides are TGTGCCAGCAGTTTAGTCGGGACAGGGTTTGAAAAACTGTTTTTT.

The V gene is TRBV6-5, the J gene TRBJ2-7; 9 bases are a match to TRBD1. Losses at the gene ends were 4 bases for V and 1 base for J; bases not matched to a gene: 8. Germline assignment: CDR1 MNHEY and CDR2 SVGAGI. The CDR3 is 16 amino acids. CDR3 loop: CASSLLAGTGSYEQYF. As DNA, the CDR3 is TGTGCCAGCAGTTTATTGGCCGGGACAGGGTCCTACGAGCAGTACTTC.

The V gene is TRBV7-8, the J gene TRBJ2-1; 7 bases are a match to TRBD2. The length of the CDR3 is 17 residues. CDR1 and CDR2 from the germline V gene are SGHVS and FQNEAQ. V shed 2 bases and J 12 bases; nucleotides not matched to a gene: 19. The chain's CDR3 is CASSLSRAGAQRRGQFF. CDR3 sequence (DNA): TGTGCCAGCAGCTTAAGTCGGGCGGGAGCCCAAAGACGGGGGCAGTTCTTC.

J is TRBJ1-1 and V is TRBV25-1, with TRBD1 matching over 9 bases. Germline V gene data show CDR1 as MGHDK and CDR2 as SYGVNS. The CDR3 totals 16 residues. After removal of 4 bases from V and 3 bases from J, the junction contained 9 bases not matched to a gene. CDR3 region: CASSGTGGDWDTEAFF. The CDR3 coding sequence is TGTGCCAGCAGTGGAACAGGGGGCGATTGGGACACTGAAGCTTTCTTT.

CDR3 residues: CASSSRRNEQFF. The CDR3 region has the DNA TGTGCCAGCAGCTCTAGACGGAATGAGCAGTTCTTC. The chain carries TRBV7-2 and TRBJ2-1; D not resolved. V was pared by 4 bases and J by 7 bases, with 8 bases between. Per the germline V gene, CDR1 is SGHTA and CDR2 is FQGNSA. The CDR3 spans 12 residues.

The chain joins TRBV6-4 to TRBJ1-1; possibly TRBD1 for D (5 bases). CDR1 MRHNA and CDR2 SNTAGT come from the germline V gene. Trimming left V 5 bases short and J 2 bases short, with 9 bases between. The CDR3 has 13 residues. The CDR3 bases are TGTGCCAGCAGTTCGACAGTTAACACTGAAGCTTTCTTT. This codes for CASSSTVNTEAFF.

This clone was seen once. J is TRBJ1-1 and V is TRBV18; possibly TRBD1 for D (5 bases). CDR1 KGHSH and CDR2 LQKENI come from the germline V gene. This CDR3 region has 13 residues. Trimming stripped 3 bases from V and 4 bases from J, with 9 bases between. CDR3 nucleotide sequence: TGTGCCAGCTCACCTTACGGGGGCACTGAAGCTTTCTTT. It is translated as CASSPYGGTEAFF.

This CDR3 is CASSEGTGGRGTEAFF. The CDR3, as DNA: TGCGCCAGCAGTGAGGGGACAGGGGGCCGGGGCACTGAAGCTTTCTTT. This chain uses TRBV10-2 with TRBJ1-1; 12 nucleotides align to TRBD1. Germline CDR1 is WSHSY and CDR2 is SAAADI. J lost 4 bases, V lost 2 bases, and 5 bases had no gene match. This CDR3 spans 16 amino acids.

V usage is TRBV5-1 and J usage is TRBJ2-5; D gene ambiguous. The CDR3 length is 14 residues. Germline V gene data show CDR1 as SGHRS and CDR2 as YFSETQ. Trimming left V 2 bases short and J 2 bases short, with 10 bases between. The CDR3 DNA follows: TGCGCCAGCAGCTTCCAACAGCCACAAGAGACCCAGTACTTC. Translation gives CASSFQQPQETQYF.

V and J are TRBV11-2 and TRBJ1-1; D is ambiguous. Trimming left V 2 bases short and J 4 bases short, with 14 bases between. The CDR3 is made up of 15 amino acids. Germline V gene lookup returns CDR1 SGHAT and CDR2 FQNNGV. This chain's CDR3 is CASSLSSLAGTEAFF. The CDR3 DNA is TGTGCCAGCAGCTTATCCAGTCTGGCGGGCACTGAAGCTTTCTTT.

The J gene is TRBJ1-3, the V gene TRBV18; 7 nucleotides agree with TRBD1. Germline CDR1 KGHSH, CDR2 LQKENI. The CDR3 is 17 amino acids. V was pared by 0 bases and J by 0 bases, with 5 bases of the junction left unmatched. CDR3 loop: CASSPPRGDSSGNTIYF. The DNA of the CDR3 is TGTGCCAGCTCACCACCGCGGGGGGACAGCTCTGGAAACACCATATATTTT.

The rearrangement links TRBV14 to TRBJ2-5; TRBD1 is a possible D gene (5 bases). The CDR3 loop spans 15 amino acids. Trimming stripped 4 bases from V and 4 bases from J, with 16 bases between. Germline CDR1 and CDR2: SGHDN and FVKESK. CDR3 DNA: TGTGCCAGCAGCCGTGGTCAGGGTGTGGGAGAGACCCAGTACTTC. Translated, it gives CASSRGQGVGETQYF. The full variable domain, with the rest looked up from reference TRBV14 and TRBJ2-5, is EAGVTQFPSHSVIEKGQTVTLRCDPISGHDNLYWYRRVMGKEIKFLLHFVKESKQDESGMPNNRFLAERTGGTYSTLKVQPAELEDSGVYFCASSRGQGVGETQYFGPGTRLLVL.

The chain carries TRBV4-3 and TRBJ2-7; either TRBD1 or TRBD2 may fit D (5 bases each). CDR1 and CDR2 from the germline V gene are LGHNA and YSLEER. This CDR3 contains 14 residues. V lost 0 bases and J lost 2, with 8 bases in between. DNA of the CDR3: TGCGCCAGCAGCCAAGATGGGGGAGCCTACGAGCAGTACTTC. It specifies CASSQDGGAYEQYF.

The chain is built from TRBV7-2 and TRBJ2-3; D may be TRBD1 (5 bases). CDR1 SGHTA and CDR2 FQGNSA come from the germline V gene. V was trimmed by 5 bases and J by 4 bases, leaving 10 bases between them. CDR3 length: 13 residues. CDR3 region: CASSPRVADTQYF. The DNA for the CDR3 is TGTGCCAGCAGCCCCAGGGTGGCAGATACGCAGTATTTT. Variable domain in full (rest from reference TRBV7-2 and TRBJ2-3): GAGVSQSPSNKVTEKGKDVELRCDPISGHTALYWYRQSLGQGLEFLIYFQGNSAPDKSGLPSDRFSAERTGGSVSTLTIQRTQQEDSAVYLCASSPRVADTQYFGPGTRLTVL.

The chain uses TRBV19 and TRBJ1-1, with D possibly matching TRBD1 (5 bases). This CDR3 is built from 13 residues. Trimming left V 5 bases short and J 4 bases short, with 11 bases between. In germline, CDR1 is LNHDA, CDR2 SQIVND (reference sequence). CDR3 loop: CASSENRGTEAFF. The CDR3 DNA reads TGTGCCAGTAGTGAAAATAGGGGCACTGAAGCTTTCTTT.

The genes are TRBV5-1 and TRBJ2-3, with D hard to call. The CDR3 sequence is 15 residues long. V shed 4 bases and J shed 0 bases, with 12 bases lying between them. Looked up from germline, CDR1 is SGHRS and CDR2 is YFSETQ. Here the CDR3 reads CASSPTGISTDTQYF. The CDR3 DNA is TGCGCCAGCAGCCCCACTGGAATAAGCACAGATACGCAGTATTTT.

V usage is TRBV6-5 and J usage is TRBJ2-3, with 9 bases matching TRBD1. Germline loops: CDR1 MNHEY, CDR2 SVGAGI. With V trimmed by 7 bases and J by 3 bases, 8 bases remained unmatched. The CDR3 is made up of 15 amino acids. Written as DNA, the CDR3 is TGTGCCAGCAACCCGACAGGGGGTGTAACAGATACGCAGTATTTT. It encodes CASNPTGGVTDTQYF.

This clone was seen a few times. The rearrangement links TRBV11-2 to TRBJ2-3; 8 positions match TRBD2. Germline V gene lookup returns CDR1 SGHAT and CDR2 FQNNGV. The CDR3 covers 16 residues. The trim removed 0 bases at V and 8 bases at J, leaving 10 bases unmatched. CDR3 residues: CASSLDISGGQATQYF. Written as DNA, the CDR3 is TGTGCCAGCAGCTTAGACATAAGCGGGGGTCAAGCTACGCAGTATTTT.

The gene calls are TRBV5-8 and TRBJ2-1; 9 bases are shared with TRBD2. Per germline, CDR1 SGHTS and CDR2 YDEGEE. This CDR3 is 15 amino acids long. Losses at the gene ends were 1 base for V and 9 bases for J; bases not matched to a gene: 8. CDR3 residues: CASSLPTAGGGEQFF. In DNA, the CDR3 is TGTGCCAGCAGCTTGCCCACCGCGGGAGGGGGTGAGCAGTTCTTC.

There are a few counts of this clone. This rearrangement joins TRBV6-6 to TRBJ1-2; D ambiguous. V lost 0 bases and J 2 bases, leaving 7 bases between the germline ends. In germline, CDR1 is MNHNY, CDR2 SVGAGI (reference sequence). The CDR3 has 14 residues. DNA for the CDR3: TGTGCCAGCAGTTACTCCGACACCAACTATGGCTACACCTTC. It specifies CASSYSDTNYGYTF.

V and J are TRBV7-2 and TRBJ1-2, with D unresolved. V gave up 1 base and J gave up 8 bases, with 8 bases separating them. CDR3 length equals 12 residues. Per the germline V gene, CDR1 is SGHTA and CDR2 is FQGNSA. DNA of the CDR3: TGTGCCAGCAGCTTAGGGCCCCCAGGCTACACCTTC. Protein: CASSLGPPGYTF.

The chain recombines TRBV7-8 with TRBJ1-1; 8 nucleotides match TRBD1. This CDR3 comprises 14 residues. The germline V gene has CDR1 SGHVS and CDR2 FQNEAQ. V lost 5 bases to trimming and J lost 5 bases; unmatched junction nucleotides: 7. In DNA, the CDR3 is TGTGCCAGCAGCCTTACAGGGGGAGGGACTGAAGCTTTCTTT. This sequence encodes CASSLTGGGTEAFF.

The CDR3 here is CASSRSDYTGELFF. For the CDR3, the DNA is TGTGCCAGCAGCCGATCCGATTACACCGGGGAGCTGTTTTTT. The V call is TRBV7-8, the J call TRBJ2-2; D not resolved. The germline V gene encodes CDR1 SGHVS and CDR2 FQNEAQ. The CDR3 spans 14 residues. Trimming removed 5 bases from V and 3 bases from J, with 10 bases in between.

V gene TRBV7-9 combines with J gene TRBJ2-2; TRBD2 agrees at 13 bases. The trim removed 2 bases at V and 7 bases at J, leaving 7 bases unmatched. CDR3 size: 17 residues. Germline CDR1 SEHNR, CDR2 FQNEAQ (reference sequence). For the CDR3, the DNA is TGTGCCAGCAGCTTAAGGACTAGCGGGAGACGGAGCGGGGAGCTGTTTTTT. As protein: CASSLRTSGRRSGELFF.

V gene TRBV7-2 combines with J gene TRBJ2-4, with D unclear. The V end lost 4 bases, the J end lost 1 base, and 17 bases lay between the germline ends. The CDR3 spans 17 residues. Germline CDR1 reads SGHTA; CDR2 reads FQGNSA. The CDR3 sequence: CASSSKTPMAAKNIQYF. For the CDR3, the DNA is TGTGCCAGCAGCTCCAAGACCCCCATGGCGGCCAAAAACATTCAGTACTTC.